This T cell receptor (beta chain) emerged from a study of regulatory T cells in long-lasting Graves disease. The study's findings and limits: Persistent Graves' patients showed reduced TCR diversity versus newly diagnosed patients. No thyroid tissue was studied; the work used peripheral blood only. Persistent disease favored TRBV28, TRBJ1-2 and TRBJ2-5.

Of note for this clonotype: The antigen is unknown. A much larger clone differs by one base, so this may be a read error.

CDR1 is SNHLY, CDR2 FYNNEI, per germline. There are 16 residues in the CDR3. Sample time point: persistent/refractory GD, antithyroid drugs over 5 years with positive TRAb. Generation of the TCR library employed RNA extracted from PBMCs. Peripheral blood, at about 8.9 milliliters, went into EDTA tubes. Arm-PCR of CDR3 regions and iRepertoire HTBI primers were the basis on which TCR beta libraries were built. Using its own MiXCR run on the multiplex PCR reads, TCRdb lists one record per CDR3 protein. The data show roughly 450,000 distinct CDR3 sequences, with around a quarter seen just once and roughly 30% held by the top ten.

The input for sequencing was peripheral blood mononuclear cells (PBMCs), taken when the disease was refractory, from a patient treated with antithyroid drugs. This TCR derives from a female donor with Graves disease. The chain links TRBV2 to TRBJ2-7; 13 bases are a match to TRBD2. CDR3 amino acids: CASSSGLAGVGYERYF. The CDR3, as DNA: TGTGCCAGCAGTAGCGGACTAGCGGGAGTAGGGTACGAGCGGTACTTC.